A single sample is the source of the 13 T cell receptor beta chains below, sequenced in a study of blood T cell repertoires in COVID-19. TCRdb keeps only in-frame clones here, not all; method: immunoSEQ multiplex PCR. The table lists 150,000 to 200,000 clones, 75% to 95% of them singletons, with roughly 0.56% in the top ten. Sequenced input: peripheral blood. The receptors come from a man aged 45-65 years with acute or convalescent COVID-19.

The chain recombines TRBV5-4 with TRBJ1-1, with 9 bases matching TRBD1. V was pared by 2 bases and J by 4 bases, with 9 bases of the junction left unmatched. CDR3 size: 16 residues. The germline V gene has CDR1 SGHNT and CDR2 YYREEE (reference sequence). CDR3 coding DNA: TGTGCCAGCAGCTTTCCCGGGACAGGGAAGGCCACTGAAGCTTTCTTT. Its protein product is CASSFPGTGKATEAFF. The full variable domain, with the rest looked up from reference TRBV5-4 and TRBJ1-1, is ETGVTQSPTHLIKTRGQQVTLRCSSQSGHNTVSWYQQALGQGPQFIFQYYREEENGRGNFPPRFSGLQFPNYSSELNVNALELDDSALYLCASSFPGTGKATEAFFGQGTRLTVV.

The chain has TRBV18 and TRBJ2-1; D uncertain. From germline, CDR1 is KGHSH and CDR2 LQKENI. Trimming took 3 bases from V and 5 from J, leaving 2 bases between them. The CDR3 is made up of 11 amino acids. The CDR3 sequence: CASSPNNEQFF. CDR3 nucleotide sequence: TGTGCCAGCTCACCCAACAATGAGCAGTTCTTC.

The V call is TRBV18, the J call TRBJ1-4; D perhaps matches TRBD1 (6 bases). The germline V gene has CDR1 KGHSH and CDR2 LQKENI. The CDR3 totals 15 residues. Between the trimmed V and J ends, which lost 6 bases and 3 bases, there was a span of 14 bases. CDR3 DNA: TGTGCCAGCTCCCCGGGTTCAGGGGCTAATGAAAAACTGTTTTTT. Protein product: CASSPGSGANEKLFF. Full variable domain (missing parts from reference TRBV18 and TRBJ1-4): NAGVMQNPRHLVRRRGQEARLRCSPMKGHSHVYWYRQLPEEGLKFMVYLQKENIIDESGMPKERFSAEFPKEGPSILRIQQVVRGDSAAYFCASSPGSGANEKLFFGSGTQLSVL.

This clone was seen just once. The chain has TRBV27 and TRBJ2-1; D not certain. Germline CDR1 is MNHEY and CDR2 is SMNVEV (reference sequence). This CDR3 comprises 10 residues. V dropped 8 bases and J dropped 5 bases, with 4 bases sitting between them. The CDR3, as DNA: TGTGCCAGCGGAGACAATGAGCAGTTCTTC. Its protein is CASGDNEQFF.

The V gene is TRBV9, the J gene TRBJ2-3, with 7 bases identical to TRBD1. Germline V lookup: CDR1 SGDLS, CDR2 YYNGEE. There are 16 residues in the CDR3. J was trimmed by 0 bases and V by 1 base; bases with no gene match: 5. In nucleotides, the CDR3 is TGTGCCAGCAGCGTAACTATCAGGGGGAGCACAGATACGCAGTATTTT. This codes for CASSVTIRGSTDTQYF.

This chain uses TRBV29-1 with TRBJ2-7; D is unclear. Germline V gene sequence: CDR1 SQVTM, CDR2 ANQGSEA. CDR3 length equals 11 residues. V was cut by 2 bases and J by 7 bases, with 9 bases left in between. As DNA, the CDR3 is TGCAGCGTTGAAAGAGCGAGGGAGCAGTACTTC. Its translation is CSVERAREQYF.

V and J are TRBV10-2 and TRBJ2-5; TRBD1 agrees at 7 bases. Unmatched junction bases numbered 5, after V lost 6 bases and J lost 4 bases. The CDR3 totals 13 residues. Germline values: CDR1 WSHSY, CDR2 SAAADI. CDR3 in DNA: TGCGCCAGCAGAGGACAGGCTGGAGAGACCCAGTACTTC. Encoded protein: CASRGQAGETQYF.

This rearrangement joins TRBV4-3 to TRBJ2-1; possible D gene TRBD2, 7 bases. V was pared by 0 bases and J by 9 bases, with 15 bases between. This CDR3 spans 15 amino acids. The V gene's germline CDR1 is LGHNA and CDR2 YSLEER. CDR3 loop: CASSQDKSGGFEQFF. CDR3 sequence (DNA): TGCGCCAGCAGCCAAGATAAGTCGGGGGGCTTTGAGCAGTTCTTC.

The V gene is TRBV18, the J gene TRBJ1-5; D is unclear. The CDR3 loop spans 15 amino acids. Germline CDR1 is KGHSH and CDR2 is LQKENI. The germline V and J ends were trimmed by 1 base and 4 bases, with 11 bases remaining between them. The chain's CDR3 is CASSPRQNANQPQHF. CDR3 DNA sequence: TGTGCCAGCTCACCACGACAAAACGCAAATCAGCCCCAGCATTTT.

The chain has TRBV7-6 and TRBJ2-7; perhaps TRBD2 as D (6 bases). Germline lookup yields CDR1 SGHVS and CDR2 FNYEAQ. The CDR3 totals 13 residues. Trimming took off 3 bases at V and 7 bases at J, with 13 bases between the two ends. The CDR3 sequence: CASSFGQAGEQYF. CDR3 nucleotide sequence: TGTGCCAGCAGCTTTGGGCAGGCGGGGGAGCAGTACTTC.

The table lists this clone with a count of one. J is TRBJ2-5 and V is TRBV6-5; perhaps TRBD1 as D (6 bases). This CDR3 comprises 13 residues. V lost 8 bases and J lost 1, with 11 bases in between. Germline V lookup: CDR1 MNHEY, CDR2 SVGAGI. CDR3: CASGTPTQETQYF. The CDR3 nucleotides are TGTGCCAGCGGGACACCTACCCAAGAGACCCAGTACTTC.

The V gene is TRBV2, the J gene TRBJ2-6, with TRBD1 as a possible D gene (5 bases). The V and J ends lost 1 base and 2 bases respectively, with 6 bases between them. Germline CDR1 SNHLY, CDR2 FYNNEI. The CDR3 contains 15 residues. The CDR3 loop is CASSEGGAGANVLTF. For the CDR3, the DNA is TGTGCCAGCAGTGAAGGGGGCGCTGGGGCCAACGTCCTGACTTTC.

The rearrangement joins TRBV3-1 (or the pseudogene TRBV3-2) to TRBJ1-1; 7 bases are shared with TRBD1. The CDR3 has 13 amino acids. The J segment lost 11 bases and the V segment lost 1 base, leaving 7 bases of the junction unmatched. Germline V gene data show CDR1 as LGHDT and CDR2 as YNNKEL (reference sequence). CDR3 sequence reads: CASSQGQGVRAFF. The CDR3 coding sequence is TGTGCCAGCAGCCAAGGGCAGGGGGTGAGGGCTTTCTTT.